A selection of T cell receptor beta chains follows, all from one sample in a study of cytomegalovirus exposure and HLA in healthy donors. Clones were sequenced by immunoSEQ multiplex PCR, and TCRdb holds only the in-frame ones, with some missing. The sample consists of about 140,000 clones, 76% of them appearing once. Sequences were obtained from PBMCs. These receptors were collected from a man between 40 and 49 years old in good health and CMV-seronegative. Both conserved end residues are part of each CDR3. Each record gives: J gene, V gene, D gene, clone size, CDR3 protein, CDR3 DNA. The D gene is left open where the match is weak. Size is omitted from some rows. Given values are once, few, many or a class for expanded clones.

TRBJ2-5 TRBV7-9 - - CAVRAGLETQYF TGTGCCGTCCGAGCAGGGTTGGAGACCCAGTACTTC
TRBJ1-4 TRBV30 - few CAWARSVTNEKLFF TGTGCCTGGGCTCGGTCCGTAACTAATGAAAAACTGTTTTTT
TRBJ1-1 TRBV25-1 TRBD1 - CASSPGGDRDTEAFF TGTGCCAGCAGCCCGGGAGGGGACAGGGACACTGAAGCTTTCTTT
TRBJ1-1 TRBV10-3 - - CAIGAGADINTEAFF TGTGCCATCGGGGCAGGGGCCGACATAAACACTGAAGCTTTCTTT
TRBJ1-1 TRBV29-1 - - CSVAGKVNTEAFF TGCAGCGTTGCAGGAAAGGTGAACACTGAAGCTTTCTTT
TRBJ1-4 TRBV10-1 - - CATLLDWVEKLFF TGCGCCACCCTCCTTGACTGGGTTGAAAAACTGTTTTTT
TRBJ1-6 TRBV19 - - CASTSYNSPLHF TGTGCCAGTACGTCCTATAATTCACCCCTCCACTTT
TRBJ1-1 TRBV29-1 - - CSARKNTEAFF TGCAGCGCGCGGAAGAACACTGAAGCTTTCTTT
TRBJ2-1 TRBV27 TRBD2 - CASRLTSGAYNEQFF TGTGCCAGCAGACTGACTAGCGGTGCCTACAATGAGCAGTTCTTC
TRBJ2-3 TRBV5-6 - - CASSPPQGPGDTQYF TGTGCCAGCAGCCCTCCACAGGGCCCCGGGGATACGCAGTATTTT
TRBJ2-2 TRBV5-1 - - CASSPAGYTGELFF TGCGCCAGCAGTCCGGCAGGCTACACCGGGGAGCTGTTTTTT
TRBJ1-5 TRBV2 TRBD1 - CASSATGGNQPQHF TGTGCCAGCAGCGCTACAGGGGGCAATCAGCCCCAGCATTTT
TRBJ2-1 TRBV14 TRBD2 - CASSQERFPGLAGVDEQFF TGTGCCAGCAGCCAAGAACGTTTTCCGGGACTAGCGGGAGTGGATGAGCAGTTCTTC
TRBJ2-1 TRBV7-9 TRBD2 - CASSFYDSGRYNEQFF TGTGCCAGCAGCTTTTACGATAGCGGGCGTTACAATGAGCAGTTCTTC
TRBJ1-1 TRBV7-7 TRBD1 - CASSRDRVSEAFF TGTGCCAGCAGCCGGGACAGGGTATCTGAAGCTTTCTTT
TRBJ2-7 TRBV4-1 TRBD2 once CASSQDTNSGGGYEQYF TGCGCCAGCAGCCAAGACACCAATAGCGGGGGGGGCTACGAGCAGTACTTC
TRBJ1-5 TRBV7-2 - once CASSLWAGENQPQHF TGTGCCAGCAGCTTGTGGGCAGGGGAGAATCAGCCCCAGCATTTT
TRBJ1-2 TRBV27 - - CASSQLPQGGYGYTF TGTGCCAGCAGTCAACTTCCCCAGGGTGGCTATGGCTACACCTTC
TRBJ1-2 TRBV7-2 TRBD1 - CASSLIWPGGNGYTF TGTGCCAGCAGCTTAATTTGGCCAGGGGGCAATGGCTACACCTTC
TRBJ2-7 TRBV6-6 TRBD2 few CASSDSGILPYEQYF TGTGCCAGCAGTGACAGCGGGATCCTACCCTACGAGCAGTACTTC
TRBJ2-6 TRBV4-2 - - CASSQSSGTGANVLTF TGTGCCAGCAGCCAATCTTCGGGGACTGGGGCCAACGTCCTGACTTTC
TRBJ1-2 TRBV5-5 TRBD1 - CASSSPYRGQDGYTF TGTGCCAGCAGCTCCCCTTACAGGGGCCAGGACGGCTACACCTTC
TRBJ1-5 TRBV19 - - CASTPRAVNQPQHF TGTGCCAGTACCCCCAGGGCCGTCAATCAGCCCCAGCATTTT
TRBJ1-6 TRBV7-6 TRBD1 - CASRLGQGLSPLHF TGTGCCAGCAGGCTGGGACAGGGCTTGTCACCCCTCCACTTT
TRBJ2-7 TRBV6-6 - few CASSYDGESSYEQYF TGTGCCAGCAGTTACGACGGGGAAAGCTCCTACGAGCAGTACTTC
TRBJ2-7 TRBV5-1 - - CASSSGGLYEQYF TGCGCCAGCAGCTCCGGGGGACTCTACGAGCAGTACTTC
TRBJ1-2 TRBV19 TRBD1 - CASSFDRGLSGYTF TGTGCCAGTAGTTTTGACAGGGGGCTAAGTGGCTACACCTTC
TRBJ1-2 TRBV6-5 - - CASTVNGRGYTF TGTGCCAGCACGGTAAATGGGAGAGGCTACACCTTC
TRBJ2-4 TRBV9 - - CASSVVGTHENIQYF TGTGCCAGCAGCGTAGTAGGGACACACGAAAACATTCAGTACTTC
TRBJ1-3 TRBV25-1 - - CASSLRGSGNTIYF TGTGCCAGCAGTCTCCGAGGCTCTGGAAACACCATATATTTT
TRBJ1-5 TRBV6-5 - - CASRPLDSRGQPQHF TGTGCCAGCAGACCCCTGGACAGCCGGGGTCAGCCCCAGCATTTT
TRBJ1-1 TRBV6-5 - once CASSYSTGKMNTEAFF TGTGCCAGCAGTTACTCCACAGGGAAAATGAACACTGAAGCTTTCTTT
TRBJ1-4 TRBV30 - - CGGGTNEKLFF TGTGGTGGGGGGACTAATGAAAAACTGTTTTTT
TRBJ1-4 TRBV6-6 - - CASSSQGGTNEKLFF TGTGCCAGCAGTTCGCAGGGTGGCACTAATGAAAAACTGTTTTTT
TRBJ1-2 TRBV30 - - CAWSATANYGYTF TGTGCCTGGAGTGCGACAGCTAACTATGGCTACACCTTC
TRBJ1-5 TRBV7-8 - - CASSLGGRNGNQPQHF TGTGCCAGCAGCTTGGGGGGGCGTAATGGCAATCAGCCCCAGCATTTT
TRBJ2-3 TRBV10-3 - - CATGGPNTDTQYF TGTGCCACCGGGGGACCAAACACAGATACGCAGTATTTT